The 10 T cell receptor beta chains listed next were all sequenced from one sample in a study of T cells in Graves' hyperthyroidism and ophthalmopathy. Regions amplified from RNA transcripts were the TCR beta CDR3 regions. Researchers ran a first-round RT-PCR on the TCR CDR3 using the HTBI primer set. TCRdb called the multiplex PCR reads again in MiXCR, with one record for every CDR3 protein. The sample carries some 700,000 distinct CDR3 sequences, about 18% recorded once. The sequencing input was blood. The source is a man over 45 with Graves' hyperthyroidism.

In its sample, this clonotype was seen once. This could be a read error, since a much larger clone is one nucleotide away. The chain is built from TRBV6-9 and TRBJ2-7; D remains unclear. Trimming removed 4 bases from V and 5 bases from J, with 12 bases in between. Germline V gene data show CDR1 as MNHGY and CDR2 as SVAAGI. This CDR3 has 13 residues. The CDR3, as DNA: TGTGCCAGCAGTTTCGGGCTCGTGAACGAGCAGTACTTC. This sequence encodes CASSFGLVNEQYF.

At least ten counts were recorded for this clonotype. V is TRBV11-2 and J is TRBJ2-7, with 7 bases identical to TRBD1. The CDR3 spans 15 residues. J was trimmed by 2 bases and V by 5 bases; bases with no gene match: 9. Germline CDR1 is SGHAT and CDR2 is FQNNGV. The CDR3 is CASSPLRDRTYEQYF. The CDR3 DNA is TGTGCCAGCAGCCCGCTCCGGGACAGAACCTACGAGCAGTACTTC.

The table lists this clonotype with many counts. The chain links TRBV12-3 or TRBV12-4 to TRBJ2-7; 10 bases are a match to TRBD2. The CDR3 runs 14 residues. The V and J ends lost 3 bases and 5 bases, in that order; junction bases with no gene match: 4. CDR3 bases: TGTGCCAGCAGTTTGACTAGCGGGCTCCACGAGCAGTACTTC. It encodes CASSLTSGLHEQYF.

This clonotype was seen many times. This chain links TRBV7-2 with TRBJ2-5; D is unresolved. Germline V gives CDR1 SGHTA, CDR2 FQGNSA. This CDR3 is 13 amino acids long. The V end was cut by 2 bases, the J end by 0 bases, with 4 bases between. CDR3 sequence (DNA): TGTGCCAGCAGCTTAATGTACCAAGAGACCCAGTACTTC. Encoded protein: CASSLMYQETQYF.

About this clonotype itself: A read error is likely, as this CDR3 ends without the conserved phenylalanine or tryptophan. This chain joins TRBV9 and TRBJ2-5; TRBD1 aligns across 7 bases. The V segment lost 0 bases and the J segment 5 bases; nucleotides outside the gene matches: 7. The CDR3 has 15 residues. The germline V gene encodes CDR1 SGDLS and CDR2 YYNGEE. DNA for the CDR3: TGTGCCAGCAGCGTAGCTACAGGGGAAGCGGAGACCCAGTACGTC. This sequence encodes CASSVATGEAETQYV.

The CDR3 nucleotides read TGTGCCAGCAGATTCCGCTTTGGGAGCTCCTACGAGCAGTACTTC. This encodes CASRFRFGSSYEQYF. The V call is TRBV12-3 or TRBV12-4, the J call TRBJ2-7, with TRBD2 as a possible D gene (5 bases). Trimming pared 6 bases from V and 0 bases from J, leaving 15 bases between. This CDR3 has 15 amino acids.

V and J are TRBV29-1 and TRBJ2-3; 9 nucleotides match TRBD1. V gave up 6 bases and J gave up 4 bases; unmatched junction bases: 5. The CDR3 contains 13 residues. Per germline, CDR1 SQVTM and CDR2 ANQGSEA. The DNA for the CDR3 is TGCAGCGTAACTTGGACAGGGGCAGATACGCAGTATTTT. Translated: CSVTWTGADTQYF.

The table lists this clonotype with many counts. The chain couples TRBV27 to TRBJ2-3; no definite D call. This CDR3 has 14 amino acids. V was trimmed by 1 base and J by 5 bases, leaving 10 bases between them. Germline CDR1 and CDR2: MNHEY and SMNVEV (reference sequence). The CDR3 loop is CASSLLDVRDTQYF. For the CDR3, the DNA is TGTGCCAGCAGTTTATTGGACGTACGAGATACGCAGTATTTT.

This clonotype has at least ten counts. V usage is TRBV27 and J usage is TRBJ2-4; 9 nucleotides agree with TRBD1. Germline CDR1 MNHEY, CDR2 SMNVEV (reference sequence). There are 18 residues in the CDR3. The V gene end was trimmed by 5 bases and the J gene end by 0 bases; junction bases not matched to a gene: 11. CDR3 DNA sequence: TGTGCCAGCAGTCCCAACAGGGGGCGGAATTTAGCCAAAAACATTCAGTACTTC. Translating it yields CASSPNRGRNLAKNIQYF.

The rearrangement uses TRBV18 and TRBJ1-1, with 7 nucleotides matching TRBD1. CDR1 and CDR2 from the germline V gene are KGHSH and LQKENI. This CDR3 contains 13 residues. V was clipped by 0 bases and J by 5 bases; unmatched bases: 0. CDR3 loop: CASSPPTGTEAFF. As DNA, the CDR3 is TGTGCCAGCTCACCACCGACAGGGACTGAAGCTTTCTTT.